This T cell receptor (beta chain) was captured by sequencing in a study of blood T cells in healthy people across ages (dated by TCRdb to the mid-2010s). Regarding the complete study: In model experiments, roughly one uniquely barcoded TCR beta cDNA molecule per two T cells was captured by template switching. Age-related changes in TCR beta repertoire diversity were measured in the study by deep sequencing normalized with unique cDNA molecular identifiers. The donors were split into four age groups: young (average approximately 16 years), middle-aged (nearly 40), aged (around 67) and long-lived (roughly 86). To avoid experimental bias, donors of different ages were distributed randomly across sequencing lanes. Using the same blood draw, the study looked at two additional independent replicas of 1 million unique cDNA reads for two donors, one aged 18 to 30 and the other aged 80 or older. What the authors observed across the whole study: Because donor CMV infection status was unknown, age-related changes in expanded clonotypes were potentially confounded. Estimates of total diversity based on one million sequenced T cells were considered lower bounds and underestimates. The percentage of naive T cells measured by flow cytometry correlated strongly with observed TCR beta diversity. Compared with the aged group, the long-lived group had more naive CD4+ T cells, fewer expanded clones and increased TCR diversity, a pattern suggesting age selection. Conclusive comparison of naive and antigen-experienced compartments was prevented by the profiling of bulk unsorted PBMCs. Observed TCR beta diversity per million T cells fell roughly linearly with age, and a significant reduction was already apparent by age around 44.

The donors were roughly 38 Caucasian individuals from Russia, aged 6 to 90 years, who were systemically healthy. Approximately 9.3 milliliters of peripheral blood were drawn from each donor into EDTA-treated Vacutainer tubes. Ficoll-Paque density-gradient centrifugation was used to isolate PBMCs, with at least 7 million obtained per sample. Total RNA, at least 6 micrograms per sample, was extracted from PBMCs with Trizol reagent. For every donor, flow cytometry on a PBMC aliquot measured the percentage of naive CD45RAhigh/CD27high T cells. In the germline V gene, CDR1 corresponds to SNHLY and CDR2 to FYNNEI. Compared with germline, V lacks 11 bases and J lacks 4 bases; bases without a gene match: 4. Taken from cysteine to phenylalanine, the CDR3 has 13 residues. The read is trimmed to its CDR3 DNA, 39 bases read in frame from base 1. This clonotype was observed a few times. There is no known antigen for this receptor. The sample holds no much larger clone one base away, and base qualities are not on file.

Receptor amplification or capture employed 5' RACE. Sequencing took place on an Illumina HiSeq 2500. A second PCR of 7 to 11 cycles was run with a J-beta primer mix and a sample-barcoded 5' primer. A unique molecular identifier was introduced onto each TCR beta cDNA molecule by a template-switch 5' adaptor carrying 12 random nucleotides. At least 2.5 million CDR3-containing paired-end reads were obtained from each sample. First-strand cDNA was synthesized from all RNA with the Mint cDNA synthesis kit, primed by a TRBC-specific oligonucleotide. After uracil-DNA glycosylase treatment, a first 18-cycle PCR used universal primers M1SS and BC2_uni_R on all cDNA. For the original study's pipeline: For normalization, 1 million high-quality reads, each with a distinct molecular identifier, were randomly selected from each sample. Reads sharing molecular identifiers were discarded rather than binned into consensus sequences. CDR3 identification, clonotype clustering and error correction used MiTCR with a Q25 quality threshold and the strictest error-elimination algorithm. A nonparametric unseen species model with Euler transformation was used to estimate lower-bound total TCR beta diversity. TCRdb passed the public sequencing reads through fastp at Q25 and MiXCR, retaining productive beta sequences. Entries that share a CDR3 protein sequence are merged under the most common genes and DNA. TCRdb's processing, not the authors', yielded these V and J calls. Present in this sample are some 1.5 million distinct CDR3 sequences, 25% to 30% of which were seen just once. Of the sample, over 7% falls within the top ten clones.

The chain uses TRBV2 and TRBJ2-1, with TRBD2 identical over 11 junction bases. Sequencing input: blood. The TCR comes from a woman aged 25 to 39 in good health. This receptor has the CDR3 CAYSSGGYNEQFF. Read as DNA, the sequence is TGTGCCTACTCTAGCGGGGGGTACAATGAGCAGTTCTTC.